Below are 10 T cell receptor beta chains sequenced from a single sample in a study of spatial heterogeneity in lung cancer. One entry per CDR3 protein, called by TCRdb with MiXCR from the 5' RACE reads. The sample shows about 11,000 distinct CDR3 sequences, about 5.5% of them seen only once. No antigen has been assigned to these receptors. Whole-study results and caveats: Counts of expanded alpha and beta TCRs within tumors tracked the tumor nonsynonymous mutation count.

Time point: sample taken at primary tumor resection. The sequences come from lung tumor tissue, collected at surgery. Receptors were obtained from a male donor with early-stage non-small cell lung cancer.

This clonotype appeared many times. This beta chain turned up in a library designed for alpha chains; as an off-target read, its abundance says little. The V and J genes are TRBV4-2 and TRBJ1-6; TRBD1 is a possible D gene (5 bases). The germline V gene has CDR1 LGHNA and CDR2 YNFKEQ. V lost 5 bases to trimming and J lost 10 bases, with 21 bases between them. This CDR3 is 16 amino acids long. CDR3 region: CASSSDDHPGESPLHF. DNA of the CDR3: TGTGCCAGCAGCTCAGACGACCACCCGGGGGAATCACCCCTCCACTTT.

Relative to its sample, this clonotype is medium-sized. A library made for alpha chains picked up this beta chain off target, so its size means little. The gene calls are TRBV9 and TRBJ1-4; D might be TRBD1 (6 bases). Between the trimmed V and J ends, which lost 0 bases and 1 base, there was a span of 7 bases. This CDR3 contains 15 residues. Germline V gene sequence: CDR1 SGDLS, CDR2 YYNGEE. As DNA, the CDR3 is TGTGCCAGCAGCGTAGGGGGACAAACTAATGAAAAACTGTTTTTT. This encodes CASSVGGQTNEKLFF.

This clonotype is medium-sized (0.01 to 0.1%). The library was built for alpha chains, so this beta chain is an off-target read and its size means little. V gene TRBV29-1 combines with J gene TRBJ2-7, with a possible D match to TRBD2 (6 bases). V was clipped by 6 bases and J by 2 bases, with 11 bases between them. Per the germline V gene, CDR1 is SQVTM and CDR2 is ANQGSEA. The CDR3 covers 12 residues. The CDR3 DNA follows: TGCAGCGTGTCCGGGAGAGCCTACGAGCAGTACTTC. This codes for CSVSGRAYEQYF.

This clonotype is medium-sized in the sample. This beta chain is an unintended read in a library built for alpha chains; its size means little. This sequence joins TRBV11-2 and TRBJ1-1; D call uncertain. The CDR3 has 14 residues. V lost 4 bases to trimming and J lost 4 bases, with 13 bases between them. Per the germline V gene, CDR1 is SGHAT and CDR2 is FQNNGV. The CDR3, as DNA: TGTGCCAGCAGCTATACAGCGGGGAGCACTGAAGCTTTCTTT. This translates into CASSYTAGSTEAFF.

In this sample, this clonotype turned up a few times. This beta chain is a stray read from a library made for alpha chains; its abundance is not meaningful. The chain combines TRBV7-9 with TRBJ2-3; D is perhaps TRBD1 (6 bases). From germline, CDR1 is SEHNR and CDR2 FQNEAQ (reference sequence). This CDR3 region has 14 residues. The V end was cut by 3 bases, the J end by 4 bases, with 11 bases between. The CDR3 region has the DNA TGTGCCAGCAGCTTCACAGGGACGGCAGATACGCAGTATTTT. This translates into CASSFTGTADTQYF.

Ten or more counts support this clonotype. This beta chain came through as a stray read in a library set up for alpha chains, and its size says little. The CDR3: CASSPTSGSAGAGELFF. CDR3 nucleotide sequence: TGCGCCAGCAGCCCCACCAGCGGGTCCGCCGGGGCCGGGGAGCTGTTTTTT. This chain joins TRBV5-1 and TRBJ2-2, with a tentative D call TRBD2 (6 bases). Trimming pared 4 bases from V and 6 bases from J, leaving 22 bases between. The CDR3 loop spans 17 amino acids. Germline V gene lookup returns CDR1 SGHRS and CDR2 YFSETQ.

This clonotype came up many times. Since the library was made to target alpha chains, this beta chain is a stray read and its abundance is not meaningful. V gene TRBV9 combines with J gene TRBJ2-5; possibly TRBD2 for D (5 bases). This CDR3 is 16 amino acids long. V lost 0 bases to trimming and J lost 4 bases, with 16 bases between them. Looked up from germline, CDR1 is SGDLS and CDR2 is YYNGEE. CDR3 in DNA: TGTGCCAGCAGCGTAGTTAGCGACCCCTACCCAGAGACCCAGTACTTC. This codes for CASSVVSDPYPETQYF. The full variable domain, with the rest looked up from reference TRBV9 and TRBJ2-5, is DSGVTQTPKHLITATGQRVTLRCSPRSGDLSVYWYQQSLDQGLQFLIQYYNGEERAKGNILERFSAQQFPDLHSELNLSSLELGDSALYFCASSVVSDPYPETQYFGPGTRLLVL.

This clonotype has ten or more counts. As an off-target read in a library built for alpha chains, this beta chain has a frequency of little significance. This chain connects TRBV20-1 to TRBJ1-3; unclear D gene. The CDR3 runs to 11 residues. V was cut by 3 bases and J by 4 bases, with 4 bases left in between. From germline, CDR1 is DFQATT and CDR2 SNEGSKA (reference sequence). The CDR3 loop is CSARTGNTIYF. CDR3 coding DNA: TGCAGTGCTAGGACCGGAAACACCATATATTTT.

This clonotype appeared many times. This beta chain is off target for a library built for alpha chains, so its abundance means little. J is TRBJ2-1 and V is TRBV6-5, with 8 bases identical to TRBD2. J lost 7 bases, V lost 7 bases, and 9 bases had no gene match. The CDR3 extends over 14 amino acids. Germline assignment: CDR1 MNHEY and CDR2 SVGAGI. CDR3 amino acids: CASTPAGVLNEQFF. CDR3 nucleotide sequence: TGTGCCAGCACGCCAGCGGGAGTCTTAAATGAGCAGTTCTTC.

There are many counts of this clonotype. Little can be read into the size of this beta chain, an off-target read in a library designed for alpha chains. The rearrangement uses TRBV2 and TRBJ2-5; 7 nucleotides agree with TRBD1. V shed 5 bases, J shed 1 base, and the junction held 4 bases outside the gene matches. This CDR3 is 14 amino acids long. CDR1 SNHLY and CDR2 FYNNEI come from the germline V gene. The CDR3 here is CASSTGQTQETQYF. CDR3 DNA sequence: TGTGCCAGCAGTACGGGACAGACCCAAGAGACCCAGTACTTC.